This is a list of T cell receptor beta chains from one sample in a study. Using its own MiXCR run on the 5' RACE reads, TCRdb lists one record per CDR3 protein. The sample includes some 30,000 distinct CDR3 sequences, 20% to 30% seen only once; the top ten take about 2.2%. Material for sequencing was tumor-infiltrating Tregs sorted from the breast tumor. Receptors were obtained from a female donor with breast cancer. The CDR3 runs from the conserved cysteine through the conserved F or W. A D gene is named only where the DNA matches it firmly. Clone sizes are given selectively: once, few, many, or a class where the clone is expanded.

j_call v_call clone_size d_call cdr3_aa cdr3_nt
TRBJ1-5 TRBV20-1 few TRBD1 CSARQGAGAYQPQHF TGCAGTGCTAGGCAGGGGGCCGGCGCCTATCAGCCCCAGCATTTT
TRBJ2-1 TRBV7-3 few NA CASSRRQPSSYNEQFF TGTGCCAGCAGCCGTCGGCAGCCCTCCTCCTACAATGAGCAGTTCTTC
TRBJ1-1 TRBV27 many NA CASSSRRGAKTEAFF TGTGCCAGCAGTAGCCGTCGGGGGGCAAAGACTGAAGCTTTCTTT
TRBJ1-5 TRBV12-3/TRBV12-4 many TRBD1 CASRSTGYQPQHF TGTGCCAGCAGGTCGACAGGGTATCAGCCCCAGCATTTT
TRBJ2-1 TRBV15 NA NA CATSSQDVGDNEQFF TGTGCCACCAGCAGCCAGGACGTGGGGGACAATGAGCAGTTCTTC
TRBJ2-7 TRBV12-3/TRBV12-4 few TRBD2 CASSAAGGPNEQYF TGTGCCAGCAGCGCAGCGGGAGGGCCCAACGAGCAGTACTTC
TRBJ1-6 TRBV5-1 NA TRBD1 CASSYDRGNSPLHF TGCGCCAGCAGCTACGACAGGGGAAATTCACCCCTCCACTTT
TRBJ2-3 TRBV7-3 NA NA CASSERATTDTQYF TGTGCCAGCAGCGAAAGGGCCACCACAGATACGCAGTATTTT
TRBJ2-7 TRBV28 many TRBD2 CASNLGEGGYEQYF TGTGCCAGCAACCTCGGGGAGGGTGGCTACGAGCAGTACTTC
TRBJ2-7 TRBV12-3/TRBV12-4 many NA CASSWSSAYEQYF TGTGCCAGCAGTTGGTCTAGCGCCTACGAGCAGTACTTC
TRBJ2-1 TRBV9 NA NA CANGVNEQFF TGTGCCAACGGGGTGAATGAGCAGTTCTTC
TRBJ2-7 TRBV14 NA TRBD2 CASSQVASGRAYEQYF TGTGCCAGCAGCCAAGTGGCTAGCGGGAGGGCCTACGAGCAGTACTTC
TRBJ2-2 TRBV12-3/TRBV12-4 NA TRBD2 CASSSRLAGLNTGELFF TGTGCCAGCAGTTCCCGACTAGCGGGGCTGAACACCGGGGAGCTGTTTTTT
TRBJ2-3 TRBV7-6 many NA CASSLLIGDSSLYF TGTGCCAGCAGCTTATTGATAGGGGACTCTAGTTTGTATTTT
TRBJ2-7 TRBV7-8 many NA CASRPTHSYEQYF TGTGCCAGCAGACCTACCCATTCGTACGAGCAGTACTTC
TRBJ1-3 TRBV15 few NA CATSREDGNTIYF TGTGCCACCAGCAGAGAAGACGGAAACACCATATATTTT
TRBJ1-2 TRBV20-1 NA NA CSARDLMRGEGFYTF TGCAGTGCTAGAGATTTGATGCGGGGGGAAGGCTTTTACACCTTC
TRBJ2-1 TRBV20-1 medium-sized TRBD2 CSAREGQRGDEQFF TGCAGTGCTAGGGAGGGCCAGCGGGGAGACGAGCAGTTCTTC
TRBJ1-2 TRBV12-3/TRBV12-4 NA NA CASTRTNYGYTF TGTGCCAGCACCCGGACAAACTATGGCTACACCTTC
TRBJ2-1 TRBV5-1 NA NA CAGSLGGGYNEQFF TGCGCCGGCAGCTTGGGTGGCGGATACAATGAGCAGTTCTTC
TRBJ1-5 TRBV6-5 NA NA CASRTGRDQPQHF TGTGCCAGCAGGACAGGACGCGATCAGCCCCAGCATTTT
TRBJ1-1 TRBV12-3/TRBV12-4 few TRBD1 CASSVEGANTEAFF TGTGCCAGCAGTGTCGAGGGGGCGAACACTGAAGCTTTCTTT
TRBJ1-1 TRBV15 NA NA CATSIRMVTEAFF TGTGCCACCAGCATAAGAATGGTCACTGAAGCTTTCTTT
TRBJ1-1 TRBV2 NA NA CASRVTPNTEAFF TGTGCCAGCAGGGTGACACCGAACACTGAAGCTTTCTTT
TRBJ2-3 TRBV6-4 NA TRBD1 CASSENRGATDTQYF TGTGCCAGCAGTGAAAACAGGGGGGCTACAGATACGCAGTATTTT
TRBJ1-1 TRBV29-1 NA TRBD1 CSVRQGGTEAFF TGCAGCGTGCGACAGGGGGGGACTGAAGCTTTCTTT